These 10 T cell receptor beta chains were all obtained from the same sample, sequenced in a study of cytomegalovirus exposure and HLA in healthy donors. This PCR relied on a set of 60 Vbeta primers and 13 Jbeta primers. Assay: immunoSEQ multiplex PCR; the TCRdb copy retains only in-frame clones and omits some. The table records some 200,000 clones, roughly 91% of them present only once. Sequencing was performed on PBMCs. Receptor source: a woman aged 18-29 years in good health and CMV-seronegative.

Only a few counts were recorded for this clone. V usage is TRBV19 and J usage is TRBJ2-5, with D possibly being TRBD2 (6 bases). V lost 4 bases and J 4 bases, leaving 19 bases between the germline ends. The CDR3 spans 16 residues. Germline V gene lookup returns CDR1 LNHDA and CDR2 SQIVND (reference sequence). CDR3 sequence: CASSTLGTFGRETQYF. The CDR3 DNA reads TGTGCCAGTAGTACCCTGGGGACTTTCGGGAGAGAGACCCAGTACTTC.

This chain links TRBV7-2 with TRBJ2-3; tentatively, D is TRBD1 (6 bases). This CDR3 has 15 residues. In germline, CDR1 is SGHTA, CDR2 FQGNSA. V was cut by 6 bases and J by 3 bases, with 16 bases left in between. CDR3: CASSRGRGGTDTQYF. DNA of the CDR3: TGTGCCAGCAGTCGGGGAAGAGGGGGAACAGATACGCAGTATTTT.

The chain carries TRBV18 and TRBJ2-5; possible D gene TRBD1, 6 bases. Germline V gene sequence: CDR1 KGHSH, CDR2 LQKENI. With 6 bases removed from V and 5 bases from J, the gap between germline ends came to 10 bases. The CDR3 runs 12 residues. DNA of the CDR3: TGTGCCAGCTCGGGGGCTGTGGAGACCCAGTACTTC. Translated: CASSGAVETQYF.

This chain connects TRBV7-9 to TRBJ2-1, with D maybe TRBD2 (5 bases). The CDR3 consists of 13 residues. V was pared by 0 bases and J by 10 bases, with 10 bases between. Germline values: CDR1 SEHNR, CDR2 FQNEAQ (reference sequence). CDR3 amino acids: CASSLAGEREQFF. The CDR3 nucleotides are TGTGCCAGCAGCTTAGCGGGAGAACGAGAGCAGTTCTTC.

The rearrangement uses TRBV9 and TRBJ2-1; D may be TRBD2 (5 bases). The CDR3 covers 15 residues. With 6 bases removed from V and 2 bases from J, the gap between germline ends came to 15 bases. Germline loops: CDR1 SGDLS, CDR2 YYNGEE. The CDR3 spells CASTLSGEAYNEQFF. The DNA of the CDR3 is TGTGCCAGCACCTTAAGCGGAGAAGCCTACAATGAGCAGTTCTTC.

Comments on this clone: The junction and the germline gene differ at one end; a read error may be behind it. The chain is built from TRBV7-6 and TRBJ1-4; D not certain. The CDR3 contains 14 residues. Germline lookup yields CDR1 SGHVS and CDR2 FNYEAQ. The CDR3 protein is CASSLGGRDERLFF. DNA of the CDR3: TGTGCCAGCAGCTTAGGAGGGCGGGATGAAAGACTGTTTTTT.

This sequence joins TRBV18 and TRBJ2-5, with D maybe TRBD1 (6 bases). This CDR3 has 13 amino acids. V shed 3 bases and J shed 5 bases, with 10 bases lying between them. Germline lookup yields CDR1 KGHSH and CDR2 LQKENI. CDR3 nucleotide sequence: TGTGCCAGCTCACCGAAACAGGGTGAGACCCAGTACTTC. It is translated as CASSPKQGETQYF.

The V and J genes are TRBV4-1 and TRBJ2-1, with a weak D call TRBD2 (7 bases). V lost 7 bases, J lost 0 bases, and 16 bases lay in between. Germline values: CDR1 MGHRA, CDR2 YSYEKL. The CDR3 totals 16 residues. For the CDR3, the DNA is TGCGCCAGCACTAAAGGGGGGGCGGGCTCCTACAATGAGCAGTTCTTC. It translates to CASTKGGAGSYNEQFF.

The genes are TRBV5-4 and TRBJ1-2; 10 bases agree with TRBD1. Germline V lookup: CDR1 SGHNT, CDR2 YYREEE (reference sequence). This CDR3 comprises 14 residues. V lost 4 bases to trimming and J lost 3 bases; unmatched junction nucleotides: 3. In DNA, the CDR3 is TGTGCCAGCAGCCTGGGACAGGGGCACTATGGCTACACCTTC. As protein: CASSLGQGHYGYTF.

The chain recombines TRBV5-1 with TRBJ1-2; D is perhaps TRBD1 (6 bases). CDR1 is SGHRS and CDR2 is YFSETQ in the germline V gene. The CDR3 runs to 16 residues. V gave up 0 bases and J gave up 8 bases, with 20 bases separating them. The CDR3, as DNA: TGCGCCAGCAGCTTGGGAGCGGGACAAGGGTCCCAGGGCTACACCTTC. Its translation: CASSLGAGQGSQGYTF.